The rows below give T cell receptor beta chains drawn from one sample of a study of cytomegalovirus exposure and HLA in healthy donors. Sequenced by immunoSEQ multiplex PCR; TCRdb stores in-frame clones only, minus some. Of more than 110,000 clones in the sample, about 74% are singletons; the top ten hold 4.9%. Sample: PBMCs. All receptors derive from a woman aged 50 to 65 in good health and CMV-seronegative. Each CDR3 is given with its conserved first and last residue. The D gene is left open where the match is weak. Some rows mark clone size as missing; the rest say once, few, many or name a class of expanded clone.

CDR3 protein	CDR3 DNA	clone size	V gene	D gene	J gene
CASSYPTQGPNSYNEQFF	TGTGCCAGCAGTTACCCAACTCAGGGGCCTAACTCCTACAATGAGCAGTTCTTC	few	TRBV6-4	-	TRBJ2-1
CASSARTGVSSPLHF	TGTGCCAGCAGCGCCCGGACAGGGGTGTCTTCACCCCTCCACTTT	-	TRBV9	TRBD1	TRBJ1-6
CASSLIAGGSAGANVLTF	TGCGCCAGCAGCTTAATAGCGGGGGGTTCCGCTGGGGCCAACGTCCTGACTTTC	-	TRBV5-1	TRBD2	TRBJ2-6
CASSLWRQGPYEQYF	TGTGCCAGCAGCTTATGGAGACAGGGGCCCTACGAGCAGTACTTC	-	TRBV11-2	TRBD1	TRBJ2-7
CASSDDLGTGVNEQFF	TGTGCCAGCAGTGACGATTTAGGGACTGGTGTTAATGAGCAGTTCTTC	few	TRBV6-4	-	TRBJ2-1
CATTSPGTSAWYEQYF	TGTGCCACAACCTCACCCGGGACTAGCGCTTGGTACGAGCAGTACTTC	-	TRBV7-2	TRBD2	TRBJ2-7
CASSKDSRGYTF	TGTGCCAGCAGTAAAGACAGCCGTGGCTACACCTTC	-	TRBV27	-	TRBJ1-2
CASSLLAGSPYEQYF	TGTGCCAGCAGCTTATTAGCGGGGTCCCCCTACGAGCAGTACTTC	-	TRBV13	TRBD2	TRBJ2-7
CSTGVPNYNEQFF	TGCAGCACCGGAGTTCCTAACTACAATGAGCAGTTCTTC	-	TRBV29-1	-	TRBJ2-1
CASSPRQASSYEQYF	TGTGCCAGCAGCCCCCGACAGGCGAGCTCCTACGAGCAGTACTTC	-	TRBV7-6	-	TRBJ2-7
CASSRTGIDEKLFF	TGTGCCAGTAGTAGGACAGGGATTGATGAAAAACTGTTTTTT	-	TRBV19	TRBD1	TRBJ1-4
CSVEETEAFF	TGCAGCGTGGAAGAAACGGAGGCTTTCTTT	-	TRBV29-1	-	TRBJ1-1
CASSPRGHLNYGYTF	TGTGCCAGCAGCCCAAGGGGCCACCTTAACTATGGCTACACCTTC	-	TRBV7-8	-	TRBJ1-2
CASSLGSGGPNTGELFF	TGCGCCAGCAGCTTGGGTAGCGGGGGCCCGAACACCGGGGAGCTGTTTTTT	-	TRBV5-1	TRBD2	TRBJ2-2
CASRGYRGSTEAFF	TGTGCCAGTCGAGGCTACAGGGGGTCCACTGAAGCTTTCTTT	-	TRBV19	TRBD1	TRBJ1-1
CASSDRGSTDTQYF	TGTGCCAGCAGTGACAGGGGAAGCACAGATACGCAGTATTTT	-	TRBV6-4	-	TRBJ2-3
CSGTSDGSYEQYF	TGCAGCGGGACTAGCGACGGCTCCTACGAGCAGTACTTC	-	TRBV29-1	TRBD2	TRBJ2-7
CASSSPDGGRLYEQYF	TGTGCCAGCAGTTCCCCGGACGGGGGGAGACTCTACGAGCAGTACTTC	-	TRBV28	TRBD2	TRBJ2-7
CASSWGAGELFF	TGTGCCAGCTCCTGGGGAGCCGGGGAGCTGTTTTTT	-	TRBV19	-	TRBJ2-2
CASAVLAGLTDTQYF	TGTGCCAGCGCAGTCCTAGCGGGGCTTACAGATACGCAGTATTTT	-	TRBV18	TRBD2	TRBJ2-3
CASSQTSGVTYEQYF	TGTGCCAGCAGCCAGACTAGCGGGGTGACCTACGAGCAGTACTTC	-	TRBV14	TRBD2	TRBJ2-7
CASSLSSNQPQHF	TGTGCCAGCAGCTTAAGCAGTAATCAGCCCCAGCATTTT	once	TRBV7-3	-	TRBJ1-5
CASLLEPFAYEQYF	TGCGCCAGCCTTCTAGAACCCTTCGCCTACGAGCAGTACTTC	-	TRBV5-1	-	TRBJ2-7
CASSEGYDRPQHF	TGTGCCAGCAGTGAAGGGTACGACAGGCCCCAGCATTTT	-	TRBV2	-	TRBJ1-5
CSVEDQAGTDTQYF	TGCAGCGTTGAAGACCAAGCGGGCACAGATACGCAGTATTTT	-	TRBV29-1	-	TRBJ2-3
CASSVTGYTDTQYF	TGTGCCAGCAGCGTGACTGGGTACACAGATACGCAGTATTTT	once	TRBV9	-	TRBJ2-3
CASSHNNEKLFF	TGTGCCAGCAGCCACAATAATGAAAAACTGTTTTTT	-	TRBV7-8	-	TRBJ1-4
CASSQRTAFSTDTQYF	TGCGCCAGCAGCCAACGGACAGCCTTTAGCACAGATACGCAGTATTTT	few	TRBV4-3	-	TRBJ2-3
CASTRQGAGANVLTF	TGTGCCAGCACCAGACAGGGCGCTGGGGCCAACGTCCTGACTTTC	-	TRBV28	TRBD1	TRBJ2-6
CASSVEAGGLGEQFF	TGTGCCAGCAGCGTAGAAGCGGGGGGCCTAGGGGAGCAGTTCTTC	-	TRBV9	TRBD2	TRBJ2-1
CASSTTENTGELFF	TGCGCCAGCAGCACGACAGAGAACACCGGGGAGCTGTTTTTT	-	TRBV4-1	-	TRBJ2-2
CASSQDKGQVVSGANVLTF	TGTGCCAGCAGCCAAGATAAAGGACAGGTAGTCTCTGGGGCCAACGTCCTGACTTTC	-	TRBV4-2	TRBD1	TRBJ2-6
CASSSDETVGHYGYTF	TGTGCCAGCAGCTCCGATGAGACAGTGGGTCACTATGGCTACACCTTC	-	TRBV5-5	-	TRBJ1-2
CASSLAGGRTDTQYF	TGTGCCAGCAGTTTAGCGGGGGGCCGCACAGATACGCAGTATTTT	-	TRBV28	TRBD2	TRBJ2-3
CASSYDRDYGYTF	TGTGCCAGCAGTTACGACAGGGACTATGGCTACACCTTC	-	TRBV6-6	TRBD1	TRBJ1-2
CASSQDLRRNTEAFF	TGCGCCAGCAGCCAAGATTTAAGGAGGAACACTGAAGCTTTCTTT	-	TRBV4-3	-	TRBJ1-1
CASSLEVRGSTDTQYF	TGCGCCAGCAGCTTGGAAGTCCGAGGAAGCACAGATACGCAGTATTTT	-	TRBV5-1	-	TRBJ2-3